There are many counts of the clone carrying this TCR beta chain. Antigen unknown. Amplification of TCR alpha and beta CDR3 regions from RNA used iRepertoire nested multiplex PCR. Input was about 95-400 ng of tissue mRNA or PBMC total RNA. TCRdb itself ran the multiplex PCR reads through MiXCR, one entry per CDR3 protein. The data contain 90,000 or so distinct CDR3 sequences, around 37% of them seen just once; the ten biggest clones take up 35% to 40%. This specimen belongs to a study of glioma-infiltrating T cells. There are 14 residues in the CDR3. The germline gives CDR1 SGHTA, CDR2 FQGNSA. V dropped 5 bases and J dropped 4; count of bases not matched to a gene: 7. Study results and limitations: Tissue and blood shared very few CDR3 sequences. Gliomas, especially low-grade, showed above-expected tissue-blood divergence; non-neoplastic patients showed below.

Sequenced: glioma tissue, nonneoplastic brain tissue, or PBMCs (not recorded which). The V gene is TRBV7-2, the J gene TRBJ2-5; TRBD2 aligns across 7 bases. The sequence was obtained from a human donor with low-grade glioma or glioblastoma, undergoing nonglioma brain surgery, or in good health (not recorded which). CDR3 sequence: CASSRGLVRETQYF. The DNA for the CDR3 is TGTGCCAGCAGCCGTGGACTAGTTCGAGAGACCCAGTACTTC. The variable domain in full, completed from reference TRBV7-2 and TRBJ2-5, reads GAGVSQSPSNKVTEKGKDVELRCDPISGHTALYWYRQSLGQGLEFLIYFQGNSAPDKSGLPSDRFSAERTGGSVSTLTIQRTQQEDSAVYLCASSRGLVRETQYFGPGTRLLVL.